This TCR beta chain was observed in a study of blood T cell repertoires in COVID-19. As for the study in general: COVID-19 samples from acute and convalescent phases originated in the United States, Italy and Spain.

Germline V gives CDR1 LGHDT, CDR2 YNNKEL (reference sequence). V lost 4 bases, J lost 2 bases, and 6 bases stayed unmatched. This CDR3 has 15 amino acids. In the study's own analysis: Using reference gene primer amplification, nucleated cell counts were estimated. The table came from immunoSEQ multiplex PCR; TCRdb's copy has only in-frame clones and leaves some out. V and J calls plus clone size are reproduced from that table; the DNA served to infer D and trimming. This sample has hundreds of thousands of clones; 80% to 90% occur once, and the top ten carry 4.4%. The source is a man in his forties or fifties with acute or convalescent COVID-19. This sequence joins TRBV3-1 (or the pseudogene TRBV3-2) and TRBJ2-3; TRBD2 matches at 7 bases. Sequencing was done on a sample of peripheral blood. The DNA for the CDR3 is TGTGCCAGCAGCCGGAGTAGCGGGTCCACAGATACGCAGTATTTT. Protein: CASSRSSGSTDTQYF.